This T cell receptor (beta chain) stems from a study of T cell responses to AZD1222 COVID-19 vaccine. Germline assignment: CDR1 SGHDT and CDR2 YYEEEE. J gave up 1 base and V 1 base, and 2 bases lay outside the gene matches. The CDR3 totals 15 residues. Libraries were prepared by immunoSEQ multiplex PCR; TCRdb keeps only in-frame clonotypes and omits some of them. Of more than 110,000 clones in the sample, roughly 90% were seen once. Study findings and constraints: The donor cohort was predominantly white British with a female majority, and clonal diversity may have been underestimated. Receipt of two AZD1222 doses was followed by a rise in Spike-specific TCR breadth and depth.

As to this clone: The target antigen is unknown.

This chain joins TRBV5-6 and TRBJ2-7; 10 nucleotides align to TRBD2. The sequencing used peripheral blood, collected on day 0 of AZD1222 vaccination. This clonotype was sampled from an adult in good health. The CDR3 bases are TGTGCCAGCAGCTTGCGGACTAGCGGATCCTACGAGCAGTACTTC. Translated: CASSLRTSGSYEQYF.